Sequencing of this TCR beta chain was carried out in a study of patients and donors after allogeneic stem cell transplantation. MiXCR, applied by TCRdb to the RT-PCR reads, yields one record per CDR3 protein. The sample consists of about 410,000 distinct CDR3 sequences, 16% of them appearing once. The specimen sequenced was blood, either unsorted or a sorted T cell fraction (not recorded which). The sequence was obtained from a human donor who was either an allogeneic HSCT recipient or a stem cell or donor lymphocyte infusion donor (not recorded which). It is not recorded whose cells these are; they may come from a transplant donor.

The CDR3: CAISKTSGSSYEQYF. The CDR3 DNA reads TGTGCCATCAGTAAGACTAGCGGGAGCTCCTACGAGCAGTACTTC. The chain has TRBV10-3 and TRBJ2-7; 12 nucleotides match TRBD2. This CDR3 has 15 amino acids. The trim removed 5 bases at V and 0 bases at J, leaving 2 bases unmatched. In germline, CDR1 is ENHRY, CDR2 SYGVKD.